These 16 T cell receptor beta chains originate from one sample sequenced in a study of T cells after yellow fever vaccination. Via MiXCR, TCRdb re-called the 5' RACE reads, giving one row per CDR3 protein. Found here are some 400,000 distinct CDR3 sequences, about 6.2% of them singletons; the top ten hold 14% to 15%. The source material was PBMCs, sampled 5 days after the yellow fever booster vaccination. The receptors originated from a man in his thirties or forties who received the YFV17D yellow fever vaccine.

This rearrangement joins TRBV19 to TRBJ2-5; TRBD1 might be the D (5 bases). The germline CDR1 and CDR2 sequences are LNHDA and SQIVND (reference sequence). Trimming took off 3 bases at V and 4 bases at J, with 9 bases between the two ends. This CDR3 comprises 13 residues. The CDR3 region has the DNA TGTGCCAGTAGTATCAGGGAAGCAGAGACCCAGTACTTC. It specifies CASSIREAETQYF. Full variable domain (remainder filled in from reference TRBV19 and TRBJ2-5): DGGITQSPKYLFRKEGQNVTLSCEQNLNHDAMYWYRQDPGQGLRLIYYSQIVNDFQKGDIAEGYSVSREKKESFPLTVTSAQKNPTAFYLCASSIREAETQYFGPGTRLLVL.

This clonotype was picked up a small number of times. CDR3 sequence: CASRKPSGSSELFF. The CDR3 DNA follows: TGTGCCAGTAGGAAACCTAGCGGGAGTAGTGAGCTGTTTTTT. The chain recombines TRBV19 with TRBJ2-2, with 10 bases aligning to TRBD2. The CDR3 sequence is 14 residues long. V shed 6 bases, J shed 11 bases, and the junction held 9 bases outside the gene matches. Germline values: CDR1 LNHDA, CDR2 SQIVND (reference sequence).

This clonotype showed up just a few times. CDR3 in amino acids: CASSLSYGTETGAFF. CDR3 bases: TGTGCCAGCAGCTTATCTTATGGGACTGAAACGGGAGCTTTCTTT. This chain uses TRBV7-2 with TRBJ1-1, with a tentative D call TRBD1 (5 bases). In germline, CDR1 is SGHTA, CDR2 FQGNSA. CDR3 length: 15 amino acids. V dropped 2 bases and J dropped 10 bases, with 20 bases sitting between them.

This clonotype has just a few counts. The chain combines TRBV6-1 with TRBJ2-5; the match to TRBD2 covers 11 bases. The CDR3 loop spans 17 amino acids. CDR1 is MNHNS, CDR2 SASEGT, per germline. V trimming: 7 bases; J trimming: 5 bases; junction bases outside the gene matches: 15. CDR3 region: CASTQEELAGVWETQYF. In nucleotides, the CDR3 is TGTGCCAGCACCCAAGAGGAACTAGCGGGAGTGTGGGAGACCCAGTACTTC.

The table lists this clonotype with many counts. The V gene is TRBV6-2 or TRBV6-3, the J gene TRBJ2-4; D is undetermined. Trimming took 4 bases from V and 0 from J, leaving 13 bases between them. The germline V gene has CDR1 MNHEY and CDR2 SVGEGT. There are 16 residues in the CDR3. This CDR3 reads CASSFVQLLAKNIQYF. The CDR3 coding sequence is TGTGCCAGCAGTTTCGTCCAGCTACTAGCCAAAAACATTCAGTACTTC.

This clonotype has at least ten counts. The chain carries TRBV20-1 and TRBJ2-5, with D maybe TRBD2 (9 bases). Germline CDR1 and CDR2: DFQATT and SNEGSKA (reference sequence). The CDR3 has 21 residues. V was cut by 4 bases and J by 2 bases, with 35 bases left in between. Here the CDR3 reads CSAIQGDSSGTRASLQETQYF. CDR3 in DNA: TGCAGTGCTATACAGGGGGACTCTAGCGGGACTCGGGCCTCCCTTCAAGAGACCCAGTACTTC.

A few counts support this clonotype. The chain recombines TRBV6-5 with TRBJ2-2; no clear D. The CDR3 extends over 13 amino acids. The V gene's germline CDR1 is MNHEY and CDR2 SVGAGI. V shed 3 bases and J shed 8 bases, with 10 bases lying between them. The CDR3 sequence is CASSYLGSGELFF. In DNA form, the CDR3 reads TGTGCCAGCAGTTATCTGGGATCGGGGGAGCTGTTTTTT.

With respect to this clonotype: Being one base from a much bigger clone, this may be a read error. This sequence joins TRBV20-1 and TRBJ2-7; D not certain. Trimming stripped 3 bases from V and 5 bases from J, with 20 bases between. The CDR3 is 15 amino acids. The germline V gene encodes CDR1 DFQATT and CDR2 SNEGSKA (reference sequence). Written as DNA, the CDR3 is TGCAGTGCTAGGTCAGTGGTCCTCGTTGGGCACGAGCAGTACTTC. This sequence encodes CSARSVVLVGHEQYF.

The chain combines TRBV5-6 with TRBJ2-2, with D possibly being TRBD1 or TRBD2 (5 bases each). V lost 0 bases and J lost 7, with 16 bases in between. Germline V gives CDR1 SGHDT, CDR2 YYEEEE. The CDR3 is made up of 16 amino acids. The CDR3 sequence is CASSLVGTRRNGELFF. Written as DNA, the CDR3 is TGTGCCAGCAGCTTGGTAGGGACCCGCCGTAACGGGGAGCTGTTTTTT.

Turning to this clonotype: A clone one base away is much larger, so this may be a read error. The gene calls are TRBV5-1 and TRBJ2-1, with 10 nucleotides matching TRBD1. Germline lookup yields CDR1 SGHRS and CDR2 YFSETQ. The CDR3 totals 15 residues. The CDR3 here is CASRQTGGSYNELFF. The CDR3 DNA reads as TGCGCCAGCAGACAGACAGGGGGCTCCTACAATGAGCTGTTCTTC.

This clonotype was detected a few times. The chain recombines TRBV7-7 with TRBJ2-2; unclear D gene. The CDR3 contains 15 residues. The germline V gene has CDR1 SSHAT and CDR2 FNYEAQ (reference sequence). With 4 bases removed from V and 3 bases from J, the gap between germline ends came to 12 bases. The CDR3 bases are TGTGCCAGCAGCTACGCCCAGGCGTACACCGGGGAGCTGTTTTTT. As protein: CASSYAQAYTGELFF.

In this sample, this clonotype turned up a few times. V and J are TRBV7-2 and TRBJ2-1; D call uncertain. From germline, CDR1 is SGHTA and CDR2 FQGNSA. V lost 1 base and J lost 2, with 12 bases in between. CDR3 length equals 16 residues. The CDR3 coding sequence is TGTGCCAGCAGCTTAGGCGGCTTAGACGCCTACAATGAGCAGTTCTTC. It specifies CASSLGGLDAYNEQFF.

This clonotype was recorded a few times. The rearrangement links TRBV29-1 to TRBJ2-3; tentative D call: TRBD1 (6 bases). CDR3 length: 14 amino acids. Trimming shortened V by 5 bases and J by 6 bases, and 18 bases separated the two germline ends. The germline V gene has CDR1 SQVTM and CDR2 ANQGSEA. CDR3 nucleotides: TGCAGCGTTCGTATTCAGGGGAGCATGGATACGCAGTATTTT. Translation gives CSVRIQGSMDTQYF.

This clonotype has just a few counts. The chain is built from TRBV6-1 and TRBJ1-1, with TRBD1 as a possible D gene (5 bases). The germline gives CDR1 MNHNS, CDR2 SASEGT. This CDR3 region has 14 residues. The ends were cut back, 6 bases at V and 1 base at J, with 12 bases in the middle. The CDR3 nucleotides read TGTGCCAGCAGCCAAACGGGGCGGAACACTGAAGCTTTCTTT. This encodes CASSQTGRNTEAFF.

V gene TRBV20-1 combines with J gene TRBJ2-2; 7 nucleotides match TRBD2. The CDR3 loop spans 17 amino acids. The V segment lost 3 bases and the J segment 0 bases; nucleotides outside the gene matches: 10. Germline V CDR1 and CDR2: DFQATT, SNEGSKA (reference sequence). The CDR3 reads CSASGGGPPTNTGELFF. In DNA form, the CDR3 reads TGCAGTGCTAGTGGGGGAGGGCCCCCAACGAACACCGGGGAGCTGTTTTTT.

The CDR3 region has the DNA TGTGCCACCAGTGATTTGACTTTACGGGACAGAGCCTTTAGCGGGGACCCTGAGCAGTTCTTC. Translated: CATSDLTLRDRAFSGDPEQFF. The V gene is TRBV24-1, the J gene TRBJ2-1, with a weak D call TRBD2 (8 bases). Germline CDR1 and CDR2: KGHDR and SFDVKD. The CDR3 loop spans 21 amino acids. Trimming cost V 0 bases and J 9 bases, with 32 bases left between them.